The 27 T cell receptor beta chains below all came from one sample that was sequenced in a study of blood T cell repertoires in COVID-19. TCRdb keeps only in-frame clones here, not all; method: immunoSEQ multiplex PCR. The sample has around 60,000 clones; about four fifths are singletons. Sequencing was carried out using peripheral blood. Every receptor here comes from a man between 60 and 70 years old with COVID-19, enrolled during active disease.

This chain connects TRBV6-6 to TRBJ1-5, with unresolved D. Deletions cut 6 bases from V and 2 bases from J, with 8 bases between. The CDR3 extends over 13 amino acids. From germline, CDR1 is MNHNY and CDR2 SVGAGI (reference sequence). The CDR3 reads CASSRQGNQPQHF. CDR3 DNA sequence: TGTGCCAGCAGCCGTCAGGGCAATCAGCCCCAGCATTTT.

The chain has TRBV9 and TRBJ1-1; 9 nucleotides match TRBD1. The CDR3 sequence is 17 residues long. The J segment lost 4 bases and the V segment lost 0 bases, leaving 10 bases of the junction unmatched. The V gene's germline CDR1 is SGDLS and CDR2 YYNGEE. For the CDR3, the DNA is TGTGCCAGCAGCGTAGGAGTAGGGACAGGGCAAGGCACTGAAGCTTTCTTT. This translates into CASSVGVGTGQGTEAFF.

A note on this clone: Other DNA sequences from this sample encode an identical CDR3 as well. This chain joins TRBV12-3 or TRBV12-4 and TRBJ1-2; a weak D match, TRBD1 (6 bases). The CDR3 has 12 residues. V gave up 4 bases and J gave up 5 bases, with 8 bases separating them. CDR3 bases: TGTGCCAGCAGTTCAGGGGATTATGGCTACACCTTC. As protein: CASSSGDYGYTF.

The CDR3 nucleotides are TGTGCCAGCAGCTTAGATAGGGGCAATGAGCAGTTCTTC. This sequence encodes CASSLDRGNEQFF. The gene calls are TRBV7-3 and TRBJ2-1; the D gene is possibly TRBD1 (5 bases). CDR1 and CDR2 (germline): SGHTA, FQGTGA. V lost 2 bases, J lost 6 bases, and 8 bases lay in between. The CDR3 consists of 13 residues.

The chain uses TRBV5-1 and TRBJ1-5; 10 bases fit TRBD1. Per germline, CDR1 SGHRS and CDR2 YFSETQ. This CDR3 has 14 amino acids. V gave up 4 bases and J gave up 7 bases; unmatched junction bases: 5. As DNA, the CDR3 is TGCGCCAGCAGCCCCGGGACAGGGGTCCAGCCCCAGCATTTT. Protein: CASSPGTGVQPQHF. Using reference TRBV5-1 and TRBJ1-5 for the parts outside the CDR3, the full variable domain is KAGVTQTPRYLIKTRGQQVTLSCSPISGHRSVSWYQQTPGQGLQFLFEYFSETQRNKGNFPGRFSGRQFSNSRSEMNVSTLELGDSALYLCASSPGTGVQPQHFGDGTRLSIL.

V is TRBV3-1 (or the pseudogene TRBV3-2) and J is TRBJ2-3, with D perhaps matching TRBD2 (6 bases). Germline values: CDR1 LGHDT, CDR2 YNNKEL (reference sequence). Trimming cost V 2 bases and J 0 bases, with 15 bases left between them. This CDR3 comprises 17 residues. The CDR3 nucleotides are TGTGCCAGCAGCCAACCTGTGGTTGCGGGGAGCACAGATACGCAGTATTTT. This codes for CASSQPVVAGSTDTQYF.

This chain links TRBV6-5 with TRBJ1-6; the D gene is possibly TRBD1 (5 bases). Germline CDR1 MNHEY, CDR2 SVGAGI. This CDR3 has 14 residues. V lost 4 bases, J lost 9 bases, and 13 bases lay in between. CDR3 residues: CASSSQGSGSPLHF. DNA of the CDR3: TGTGCCAGCAGTTCTCAGGGTTCAGGTTCACCCCTCCACTTT.

A few counts support this clone. The J gene is TRBJ2-2, the V gene TRBV5-1; no clear D gene. Germline V lookup: CDR1 SGHRS, CDR2 YFSETQ. The V end was cut by 2 bases, the J end by 3 bases, with 5 bases between. The CDR3 is made up of 13 amino acids. CDR3 coding DNA: TGCGCCAGCAGCTTTTCGGACACCGGGGAGCTGTTTTTT. Translating gives CASSFSDTGELFF.

The V and J genes are TRBV27 and TRBJ1-4; the match to TRBD1 covers 10 bases. The V gene's germline CDR1 is MNHEY and CDR2 SMNVEV (reference sequence). CDR3 length equals 17 residues. V trimming: 6 bases; J trimming: 8 bases; junction bases outside the gene matches: 15. CDR3 sequence: CASSLGAVGTGAEKLFF. As DNA, the CDR3 is TGTGCCAGCAGCCTTGGGGCAGTCGGGACAGGGGCCGAAAAACTGTTTTTT.

The count of this clone is one. The junction departs from germline at one end; a sequencing error may be responsible. Different DNA sequences within this sample yield the same CDR3. This chain links TRBV19 with TRBJ1-1; tentative D call: TRBD1 (5 bases). The length of the CDR3 is 12 residues. Germline CDR1 is LNHDA and CDR2 is SQIVND (reference sequence). CDR3 protein: CASSTGNTEAFF. In nucleotides, the CDR3 is TGTGCCAGCAGTACAGGAAACACTGAAGCTTTCTTT. Full variable domain (rest looked up from reference TRBV19 and TRBJ1-1): DGGITQSPKYLFRKEGQNVTLSCEQNLNHDAMYWYRQDPGQGLRLIYYSQIVNDFQKGDIAEGYSVSREKKESFPLTVTSAQKNPTAFYLCASSTGNTEAFFGQGTRLTVV.

The gene calls are TRBV28 and TRBJ1-1; D may be TRBD1 (6 bases). This CDR3 spans 14 amino acids. Trimming pared 3 bases from V and 8 bases from J, leaving 16 bases between. Germline CDR1 reads MDHEN; CDR2 reads SYDVKM. The chain's CDR3 is CASSFPRGGVEAFF. For the CDR3, the DNA is TGTGCCAGCAGTTTCCCGAGGGGGGGCGTGGAAGCTTTCTTT.

The chain employs TRBV19 and TRBJ1-2; D perhaps matches TRBD1 (5 bases). The germline V gene has CDR1 LNHDA and CDR2 SQIVND (reference sequence). CDR3 size: 13 residues. V lost 4 bases to trimming and J lost 7 bases, with 13 bases between them. CDR3 amino acids: CASSKTFGGGYTF. CDR3 nucleotides: TGTGCCAGTAGTAAAACGTTCGGGGGTGGCTACACCTTC. Together with reference TRBV19 and TRBJ1-2, the CDR3 gives the full variable domain: DGGITQSPKYLFRKEGQNVTLSCEQNLNHDAMYWYRQDPGQGLRLIYYSQIVNDFQKGDIAEGYSVSREKKESFPLTVTSAQKNPTAFYLCASSKTFGGGYTFGSGTRLTVV.

V usage is TRBV19 and J usage is TRBJ2-5; a weak D match, TRBD1 (6 bases). The germline V and J ends were trimmed by 1 base and 1 base, with 7 bases remaining between them. This CDR3 region has 14 residues. CDR1 and CDR2 (germline): LNHDA, SQIVND (reference sequence). In DNA form, the CDR3 reads TGTGCCAGTAGTATAGGGGGGCGCCAAGAGACCCAGTACTTC. Translating it yields CASSIGGRQETQYF.

This clone was recorded once. The chain carries TRBV11-2 and TRBJ1-3; D not certain. V lost 5 bases, J lost 0 bases, and 5 bases lay in between. Per the germline V gene, CDR1 is SGHAT and CDR2 is FQNNGV. The CDR3 spans 13 residues. The CDR3 bases are TGTGCCAGCAGCCAAAACTCTGGAAACACCATATATTTT. Translating gives CASSQNSGNTIYF.

The chain recombines TRBV6-5 with TRBJ1-6, with D unclear. The CDR3 runs to 15 residues. V was trimmed by 2 bases and J by 7 bases, leaving 12 bases between them. CDR1 is MNHEY, CDR2 SVGAGI, per germline. The CDR3 DNA reads TGTGCCAGCAGTTACGCGGGCTTGGTAAATTCACCCCTCCACTTT. It encodes CASSYAGLVNSPLHF.

V and J are TRBV19 and TRBJ2-1, with D possibly being TRBD2 (7 bases). This CDR3 is 12 amino acids long. Between the trimmed V and J ends, which lost 4 bases and 12 bases, there was a span of 13 bases. Germline V CDR1 and CDR2: LNHDA, SQIVND (reference sequence). The CDR3 region has the DNA TGTGCCAGTAGTAAGGGGGAGGGGACGCAGTTCTTC. It is translated as CASSKGEGTQFF. The full variable domain, in which reference TRBV19 and TRBJ2-1 provide the parts outside the CDR3, is DGGITQSPKYLFRKEGQNVTLSCEQNLNHDAMYWYRQDPGQGLRLIYYSQIVNDFQKGDIAEGYSVSREKKESFPLTVTSAQKNPTAFYLCASSKGEGTQFFGPGTRLTVL.

This clone has more than one count but fewer than ten. The V gene is TRBV5-6, the J gene TRBJ1-4; no reliable D call. V gave up 1 base and J gave up 0 bases, with 16 bases separating them. The germline V gene encodes CDR1 SGHDT and CDR2 YYEEEE. The length of the CDR3 is 18 residues. CDR3 sequence reads: CASSLKTALDPTNEKLFF. The CDR3 DNA reads TGTGCCAGCAGCTTGAAGACCGCCCTAGACCCAACTAATGAAAAACTGTTTTTT.

This clone came up a few times. The V and J genes are TRBV20-1 and TRBJ2-7; TRBD1 matches at 7 bases. Looked up from germline, CDR1 is DFQATT and CDR2 is SNEGSKA (reference sequence). CDR3 length equals 11 residues. V lost 6 bases and J lost 3; bases outside the gene matches: 2. The CDR3 bases are TGCAGTGCCAGACAGGGCTACGAGCAGTACTTC. It specifies CSARQGYEQYF.

This chain connects TRBV15 to TRBJ2-3; 8 bases are shared with TRBD2. This CDR3 comprises 15 residues. Germline CDR1 LNHNV, CDR2 YYDKDF (reference sequence). Trimming took 4 bases from V and 1 from J; bases not matched to a gene: 4. The CDR3 protein is CATSIQTSGTDTQYF. As DNA, the CDR3 is TGTGCCACCAGCATCCAGACTAGCGGCACAGATACGCAGTATTTT.

This chain connects TRBV27 to TRBJ2-3; the D gene is possibly TRBD1 (6 bases). The length of the CDR3 is 12 residues. The V end lost 4 bases, the J end lost 14 bases, and 16 bases lay between the germline ends. Germline CDR1 reads MNHEY; CDR2 reads SMNVEV (reference sequence). The CDR3 protein is CASSYTGSPGYF. For the CDR3, the DNA is TGTGCCAGCAGTTACACAGGGTCCCCTGGGTATTTT.

In this sample, this clone turned up a few times. V and J are TRBV5-1 and TRBJ1-4; 7 nucleotides match TRBD1. Germline CDR1 and CDR2: SGHRS and YFSETQ. Losses at the gene ends were 4 bases for V and 8 bases for J; bases not matched to a gene: 8. CDR3 length equals 14 residues. In nucleotides, the CDR3 is TGCGCCAGCAGCATATCGGGACAGTACGAAAAACTGTTTTTT. Translated, it gives CASSISGQYEKLFF.

This clone was observed a few times. The chain uses TRBV5-1 and TRBJ1-4; weak D call: TRBD1 (6 bases). CDR1 SGHRS and CDR2 YFSETQ come from the germline V gene. Trimming shortened V by 3 bases and J by 8 bases, and 26 bases separated the two germline ends. The CDR3 has 18 residues. CDR3 in DNA: TGCGCCAGCAGCTGGTGGGGGGGCGAATCTGCTCAGAGAGAAAAACTGTTTTTT. It yields the protein CASSWWGGESAQREKLFF.

The chain uses TRBV30 and TRBJ1-1; 8 bases line up with TRBD1. The CDR3 consists of 13 residues. Germline V gives CDR1 GTSNPN, CDR2 SVGIG (reference sequence). V was pared by 0 bases and J by 8 bases, with 5 bases of the junction left unmatched. CDR3 nucleotides: TGTGCCTGGAGTGTACAGGGGGACGGGGAAGCTTTCTTT. Translated, it gives CAWSVQGDGEAFF.

The chain couples TRBV10-3 to TRBJ1-1, with D possibly TRBD1 on 5 matching bases. Germline V gene data show CDR1 as ENHRY and CDR2 as SYGVKD. This CDR3 has 14 residues. Trimming removed 4 bases at V and 6 bases at J, with 15 bases between. The CDR3 DNA reads as TGTGCCATCAGTGGGAGTCCCGGGGGGGCTGAAGCTTTCTTT. It encodes CAISGSPGGAEAFF.

This clone was observed a few times. The junction differs from germline at one of its ends, possibly a read error. The J gene is TRBJ1-1, the V gene TRBV19; D unresolved. Per the germline V gene, CDR1 is LNHDA and CDR2 is SQIVND (reference sequence). This CDR3 spans 14 amino acids. The CDR3 DNA follows: TGTGCCAGCAGTATGGAGGGCATGAACACTGAAGCTTTCTTT. Translating it yields CASSMEGMNTEAFF.

This chain links TRBV9 with TRBJ2-1, with TRBD2 matching 10 bases. From germline, CDR1 is SGDLS and CDR2 YYNGEE. This CDR3 has 15 residues. The trim removed 3 bases at V and 2 bases at J, leaving 2 bases unmatched. CDR3 DNA: TGTGCCAGCAGCGGGACTAGCGGAACCTACAATGAGCAGTTCTTC. Residues: CASSGTSGTYNEQFF.

This chain connects TRBV7-7 to TRBJ1-4; D not certain. Trimming took off 0 bases at V and 10 bases at J, with 12 bases between the two ends. CDR1 SSHAT and CDR2 FNYEAQ come from the germline V gene (reference sequence). There are 14 residues in the CDR3. The chain's CDR3 is CASSLALFSGKLFF. The CDR3 DNA sequence: TGTGCCAGCAGCTTAGCGCTTTTTAGTGGAAAACTGTTTTTT.